This TCR beta chain appears in the sequencing data of a study of regulatory T cells in long-lasting Graves disease. Library construction for TCR beta used iRepertoire HTBI primers and Arm-PCR of CDR3 regions. One entry per CDR3 protein, called by TCRdb with MiXCR from the multiplex PCR reads. Here the sample spans roughly 610,000 distinct CDR3 sequences, about 16% being singletons. Trimming removed 5 bases at V and 6 bases at J, with 9 bases between. The CDR3 runs 12 residues. Germline V gene data show CDR1 as SGHTA and CDR2 as FQGNSA. Time point given: newly diagnosed GD, antithyroid drugs for less than 3 months. From RNA extracted from PBMCs, the TCR library was made. This clonotype was seen repeatedly, ten times or more. The sample was also linked to a second study, of T cells in Graves' hyperthyroidism and ophthalmopathy. That work contributes: With a duration under 2 months, the hyperthyroidism was newly diagnosed in patients aged 18 to 65. HTBI primers were employed in a first-round RT-PCR of the TCR CDR3.

The TCR was taken from a man aged 18 to 35 with Graves disease. The specimen was peripheral blood mononuclear cells (PBMCs), collected at new diagnosis, from a patient treated with antithyroid drugs. The chain couples TRBV7-2 to TRBJ2-3; no clear D gene. The CDR3 reads CASSETRDTQYF. CDR3 coding DNA: TGTGCCAGCAGCGAGACGAGGGATACGCAGTATTTT.